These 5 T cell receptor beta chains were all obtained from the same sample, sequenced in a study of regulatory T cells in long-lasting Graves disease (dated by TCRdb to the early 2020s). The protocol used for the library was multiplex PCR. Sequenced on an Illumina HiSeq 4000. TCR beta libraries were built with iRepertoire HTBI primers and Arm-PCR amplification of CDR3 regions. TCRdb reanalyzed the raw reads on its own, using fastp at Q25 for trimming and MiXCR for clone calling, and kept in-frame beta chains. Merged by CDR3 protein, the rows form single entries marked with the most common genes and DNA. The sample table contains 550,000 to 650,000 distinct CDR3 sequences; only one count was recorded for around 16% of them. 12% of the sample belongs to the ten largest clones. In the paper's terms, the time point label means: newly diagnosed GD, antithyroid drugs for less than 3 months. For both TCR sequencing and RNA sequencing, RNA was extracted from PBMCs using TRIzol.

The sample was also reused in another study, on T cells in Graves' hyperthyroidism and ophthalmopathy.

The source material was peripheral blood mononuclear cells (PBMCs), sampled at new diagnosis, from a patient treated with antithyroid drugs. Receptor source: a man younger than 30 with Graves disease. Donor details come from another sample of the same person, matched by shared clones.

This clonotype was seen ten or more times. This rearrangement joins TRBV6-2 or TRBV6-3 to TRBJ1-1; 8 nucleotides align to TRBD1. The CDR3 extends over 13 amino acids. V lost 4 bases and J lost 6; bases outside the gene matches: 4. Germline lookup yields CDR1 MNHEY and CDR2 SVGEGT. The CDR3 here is CASSSWTGSEAFF. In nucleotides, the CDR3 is TGTGCCAGCAGTTCTTGGACAGGGTCTGAAGCTTTCTTT.

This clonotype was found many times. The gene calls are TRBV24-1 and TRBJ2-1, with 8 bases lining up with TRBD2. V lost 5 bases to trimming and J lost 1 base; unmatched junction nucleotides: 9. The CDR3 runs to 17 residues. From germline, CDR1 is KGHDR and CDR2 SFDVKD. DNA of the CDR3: TGTGCCACCAGTGGGGGCCTGGCGGGAGGTTCCTACAATGAGCAGTTCTTC. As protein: CATSGGLAGGSYNEQFF.

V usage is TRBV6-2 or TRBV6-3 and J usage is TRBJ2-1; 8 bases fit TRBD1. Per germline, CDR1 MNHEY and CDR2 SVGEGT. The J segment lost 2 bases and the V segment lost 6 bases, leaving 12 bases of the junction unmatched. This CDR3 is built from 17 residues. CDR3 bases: TGTGCCAGCAGCCTACCGGGGACAGGCCAGACCTACAATGAGCAGTTCTTC. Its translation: CASSLPGTGQTYNEQFF.

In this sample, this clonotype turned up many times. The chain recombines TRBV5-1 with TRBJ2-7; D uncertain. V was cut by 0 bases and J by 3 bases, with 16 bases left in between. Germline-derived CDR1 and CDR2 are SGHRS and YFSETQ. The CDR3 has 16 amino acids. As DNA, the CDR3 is TGCGCCAGCAGCTTGGAAGGTGGGTACACCAGCTACGAGCAGTACTTC. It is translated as CASSLEGGYTSYEQYF.

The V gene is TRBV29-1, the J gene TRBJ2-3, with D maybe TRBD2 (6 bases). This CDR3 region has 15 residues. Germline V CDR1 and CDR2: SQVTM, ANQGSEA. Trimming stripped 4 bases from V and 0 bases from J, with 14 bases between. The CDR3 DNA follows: TGCAGCGTTGCCCTAGCGAGCGGGAGCACAGATACGCAGTATTTT. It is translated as CSVALASGSTDTQYF.